This TCR beta chain was retrieved from a study of shared clonotypes between healthy human individuals. Across the whole study: Each donor's CD8 memory used one plate, CD8 naive two, each CD4 subset three. The study, taken as a whole, reports: Generation probability values for non-shared clonotypes were lower than those for clonotypes shared by all four donors.

Germline values: CDR1 SGHRS, CDR2 YFSETQ. The CDR3 consists of 12 residues. Trimming removed 4 bases at V and 2 bases at J, with 6 bases between. On this clone: The target antigen is unknown.

The assay was carried out at the deep level. The repertoire was sequenced with immunoSEQ multiplex PCR; TCRdb's copy has only in-frame clones and lacks some. The sample yields millions of clones, around nine tenths seen once. The origin of this receptor is a man aged 18 to 29 in good health. The chain combines TRBV5-1 with TRBJ2-5; unclear D gene. The specimen sequenced was naive CD4+ T cells sorted from blood. The subset is: CD45RA+ positively selected. The CDR3 region has the DNA TGCGCCAGCAGCACCAGGCAAGAGACCCAGTACTTC. It is translated as CASSTRQETQYF. Complete variable domain (other parts from reference TRBV5-1 and TRBJ2-5): KAGVTQTPRYLIKTRGQQVTLSCSPISGHRSVSWYQQTPGQGLQFLFEYFSETQRNKGNFPGRFSGRQFSNSRSEMNVSTLELGDSALYLCASSTRQETQYFGPGTRLLVL.